This T cell receptor beta chain came from a study of shared clonotypes between healthy human individuals (dated by TCRdb to 2018 to 2021). With regard to the full study: The cohort included a few men and a couple of women between 18 and 49 years of age. For each donor, three plates each were used for CD4 naive and CD4 memory, two plates were used for CD8 naive, and one plate was used for CD8 memory. Blood TCR repertoires of about 5 healthy adults were deeply sequenced to estimate repertoire size and the extent of clonotype sharing between individuals. Different laboratories and diverse techniques were used to prepare libraries and sequence TCR repertoires, to increase sequencing depth and limit assay-specific biases. Per donor, leukapheresis produced somewhere between about 0.8 and 9.5 billion PBMCs.

Concerning this clone: Its antigen is still unknown. The sample holds no much larger clone one base away, and base qualities are not on file.

Using the deep immunoSEQ assay, multiplex PCR amplified TCR CDR3 regions from genomic DNA. Extracted genomic DNA from each cell subset was distributed evenly across all wells of several immunoSEQ 96-well plates, and each plate was treated as a replicate. Each replicate PCR for sorted subsets received roughly 200 ng genomic DNA, equal to about 30,000 T cell genomes. The purified libraries were quantified using a Qubit 3.0 fluorometer, sized with a Bioanalyzer 2100, and then quantified again using the KAPA Library Quantification kit. Every immunoSEQ 96-well plate was sequenced on a separate single-read 150-cycle Illumina NextSeq 550 flow cell. As for the original processing: Because only junctional sequences without quality scores were contained in the immunoSEQ output, filtering matching that applied to full-length reads could not be performed. Sequences were annotated with PyIR, a Python wrapper for IgBLAST v1.9, and V/J genes and CDR3 were assigned using IMGT germline references. Reads were removed for weak V/J assignments (E-value above 1e-6), missing CDR3, stop codons, out-of-frame junctions, or ambiguous translated residues. A V3J clonotype was defined by an identical inferred V gene, J gene, and CDR3 amino acid sequence. The percentage overlap between two repertoires was calculated by dividing the number of shared unique clonotypes by the size of the smaller repertoire. Three approaches were used to assess repertoire richness: RTK rarefaction, the Chao1 estimator, and Recon v2.1 estimates of unobserved clonotypes. OLGA was used to compute generation probabilities for all TCRbeta clonotypes that the gDNA method yielded from a handful of donors. TCRdb obtained this table from immuneACCESS and retained in-frame rearrangements with V and J assigned. These tables miss some clones; where compared with another copy, unresolved V genes account for less than half of the shortfall, and the remainder is unexplained. D and trimming come from the DNA, and the V and J calls and clone size come from that table. The sample table records around 1.1 million clones; 75% to 85% of these occur just once. The ten most abundant clones make up roughly 0.55% of the sample.

Healthy HIV-negative adults with no recently reported acute infections or vaccinations were included as donors. All donors were Caucasian adults living in Nashville, Tennessee, USA. CD4+ T cells were enriched by magnetic negative selection; naive cells were then positively selected on CD45RA, and the negative fraction formed the memory subset. Blood was collected by leukapheresis, and PBMCs were isolated by Ficoll-Histopaque density gradient centrifugation and then cryopreserved in liquid nitrogen vapor phase. Analytical flow cytometry was used to check the purity and quantity of each magnetically sorted T cell population. From each sorted fraction, genomic DNA was isolated and quantified by UV absorbance on a Nanodrop 2000c. The research as a whole found: Rarefaction of sorted-subset datasets indicated incomplete sequencing despite the large sequencing depth. Only blood was sampled, and tissue TCR repertoires likely differ from those in blood. Based on pairwise subsampling, the degree of clonotype sharing among donors was expected to be affected by sequencing depth. Because the study included a small number of donors, the genetic and exposure-history diversity represented was limited. Naive subsets generally had larger estimated clonotype richness than memory subsets. Higher generation probabilities were observed for clonotypes shared by all four sorted-subset donors than for non-shared clonotypes. When a handful of donors were compared, the shared fraction of clonotypes was around 4.6% for naive CD4, roughly 3.4% for naive CD8, 2% to 2.5% for memory CD4, and 0.4% for memory CD8.

This receptor was taken from a man aged 18 to 30 in good health. Some clones in this sample may be carry-over from other donors' samples. The sequenced sample was memory CD4+ T cells from PBMCs. According to the study, the label for this sample's cell subset or site signals: CD45RA-negative fraction.

The CDR3 protein is CASSTKRGSNEQFF. The DNA sequence follows: TGTGCCAGCAGCACGAAGCGGGGCTCCAATGAGCAGTTCTTC. This receptor chain uses TRBV11-2 and TRBJ2-1; the junction holds 7 bases that match TRBD2. The germline V gene yields SGHAT for CDR1 and FQNNGV for CDR2. The CDR3 holds 14 amino acids from the cysteine to the phenylalanine. Only the CDR3 part of the read is kept: 42 bases, read in frame from the first base. Germline trimming amounts to 5 bases on V and 6 bases on J, with 7 as the count of junction bases outside the gene matches.